Following are 4 T cell receptor beta chains from one sample sequenced in a study of CD8 T cells in ankylosing spondylitis. Points from the study as a whole: Typical of ankylosing spondylitis blood, it appeared, was a TCR beta motif of fewer than 10 highly homologous variants.

These receptors' antigens are unknown. TCRdb ran MiXCR on the 5' RACE reads and lists one entry per CDR3 protein. This sample has about 440,000 distinct CDR3 sequences, with under 20% found just once. The sequenced material came from blood, either unsorted or a sorted T cell fraction (not recorded which). The receptors originated from a male donor with ankylosing spondylitis.

This clonotype was seen a few times. The chain has TRBV6-2 or TRBV6-3 and TRBJ1-5; a possible D gene is TRBD1 (5 bases). Germline V gene data show CDR1 as MNHEY and CDR2 as SVGEGT. There are 15 residues in the CDR3. Trimming removed 5 bases at V and 3 bases at J, with 14 bases between. CDR3: CASSGDRHSNQPQHF. Written as DNA, the CDR3 is TGTGCCAGCAGTGGGGACCGACACTCCAATCAGCCCCAGCATTTT.

The chain couples TRBV12-3 or TRBV12-4 to TRBJ1-1; the D is unclear. This CDR3 has 14 amino acids. The V and J ends lost 1 base and 6 bases respectively, with 12 bases between them. Written as DNA, the CDR3 is TGTGCCAGCAGTTTAGACAGCCGCGGCGCTGAAGCTTTCTTT. It yields the protein CASSLDSRGAEAFF.

This clonotype was detected only a few times. The gene calls are TRBV20-1 and TRBJ2-7; D gene uncertain. Germline V gene data show CDR1 as DFQATT and CDR2 as SNEGSKA (reference sequence). V dropped 3 bases and J dropped 5 bases, with 14 bases sitting between them. This CDR3 spans 13 amino acids. The CDR3: CSASFGGPDEQYF. CDR3 in DNA: TGCAGTGCTAGTTTCGGCGGCCCGGACGAGCAGTACTTC.

The rearrangement uses TRBV12-3 or TRBV12-4 and TRBJ2-3, with 8 nucleotides matching TRBD2. This CDR3 contains 15 residues. The junction had 7 bases not matched to a gene; V was cut back by 1 base and J by 7 bases. CDR3 amino acids: CASSLDGGVSYTQYF. The CDR3 coding sequence is TGTGCCAGCAGTTTAGACGGGGGGGTGTCGTATACGCAGTATTTT.